This TCR beta chain was recovered during a study of identical twins. Template switching supplied a universal primer site; unique molecular identifiers were carried on the cDNA. One entry per CDR3 protein results from TCRdb running MiXCR on the 5' RACE reads. Of hundreds of thousands of distinct CDR3 sequences in the sample, 7.5% were seen once. This clonotype was seen repeatedly, ten times or more. Antigen: not known. Healthy Caucasians alone served as donors. This CDR3 has 16 amino acids. V was trimmed by 1 base and J by 3 bases, leaving 13 bases between them. CDR1 SEHNR and CDR2 FQNEAQ come from the germline V gene (reference sequence). General study results and limits: Models, which agreed with sharing between unrelated individuals, nonetheless underestimated the out-of-frame TCR alpha sharing seen in monozygotic twins.

The same sample was also studied in work on yellow fever vaccine responses in identical twins. That source adds: Twins' vaccine T cell response reportedly seemed partly convergent, partly personalized.

Source material: CD8+ T cells sorted from blood. This clonotype was sampled from a woman aged 18-30 years in good health. This sequence joins TRBV7-9 and TRBJ2-1; D is unresolved. The CDR3: CASSLVGVGFYNEQFF. The CDR3 nucleotides are TGTGCCAGCAGCTTAGTTGGGGTCGGTTTCTACAATGAGCAGTTCTTC.